Detailed here is one T cell receptor (beta chain). This record belongs to a study of T cell changes during pregnancy in multiple sclerosis. The repertoire was sequenced with immunoSEQ multiplex PCR; TCRdb's copy has only in-frame clones and lacks some. Of approximately 40,000 clones in the sample, 80% to 95% were seen once. This CDR3 contains 12 residues. Trimming cost V 4 bases and J 5 bases, with 9 bases left between them. The germline V gene encodes CDR1 LGHNA and CDR2 YNFKEQ. The starting material was CD8+ T cells from peripheral blood mononuclear cells, obtained in the third trimester of pregnancy. The chain is built from TRBV4-2 and TRBJ2-7, with D possibly being TRBD2 (5 bases). The sequence was collected from a female donor with multiple sclerosis, enrolled in a pregnancy study. CDR3 nucleotides: TGTGCCAGCAGCCGAGGGAAAAACGAGCAGTACTTC. Translation gives CASSRGKNEQYF.